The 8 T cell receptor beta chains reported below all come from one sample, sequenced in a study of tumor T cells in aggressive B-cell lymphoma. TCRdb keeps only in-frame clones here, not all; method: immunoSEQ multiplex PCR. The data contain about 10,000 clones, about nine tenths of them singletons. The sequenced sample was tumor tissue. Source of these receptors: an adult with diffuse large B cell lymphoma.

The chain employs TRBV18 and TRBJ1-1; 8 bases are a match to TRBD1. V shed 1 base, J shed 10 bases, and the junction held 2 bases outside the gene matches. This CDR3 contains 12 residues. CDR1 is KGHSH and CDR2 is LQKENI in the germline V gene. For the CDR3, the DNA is TGTGCCAGCTCACCACGGGACAGGAGAGCTTTCTTT. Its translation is CASSPRDRRAFF.

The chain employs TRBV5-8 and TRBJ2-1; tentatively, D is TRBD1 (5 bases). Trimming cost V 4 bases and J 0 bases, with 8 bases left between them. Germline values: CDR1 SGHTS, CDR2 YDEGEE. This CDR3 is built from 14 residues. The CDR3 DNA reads TGTGCCAGCAGCAGAACAGGCTCCTACAATGAGCAGTTCTTC. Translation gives CASSRTGSYNEQFF.

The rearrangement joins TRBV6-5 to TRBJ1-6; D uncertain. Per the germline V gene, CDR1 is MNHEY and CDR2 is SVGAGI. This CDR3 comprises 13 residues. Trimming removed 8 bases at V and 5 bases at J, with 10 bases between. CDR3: CASSHLNNSPLHF. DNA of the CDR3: TGTGCCAGCTCCCACTTGAATAATTCACCCCTCCACTTT.

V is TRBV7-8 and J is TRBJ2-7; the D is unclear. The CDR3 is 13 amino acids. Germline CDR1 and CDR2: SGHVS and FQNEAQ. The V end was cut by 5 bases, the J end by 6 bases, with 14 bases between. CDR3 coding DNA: TGTGCCAGCAGCCCCCCTCTCCCTTCCGAGCAGTACTTC. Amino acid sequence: CASSPPLPSEQYF.

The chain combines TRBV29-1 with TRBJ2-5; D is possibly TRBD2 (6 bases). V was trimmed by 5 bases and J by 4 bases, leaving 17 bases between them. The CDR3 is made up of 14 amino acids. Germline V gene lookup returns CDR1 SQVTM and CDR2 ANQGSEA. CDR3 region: CSVIPGQGGETQYF. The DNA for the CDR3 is TGCAGCGTTATCCCAGGGCAGGGAGGAGAGACCCAGTACTTC.

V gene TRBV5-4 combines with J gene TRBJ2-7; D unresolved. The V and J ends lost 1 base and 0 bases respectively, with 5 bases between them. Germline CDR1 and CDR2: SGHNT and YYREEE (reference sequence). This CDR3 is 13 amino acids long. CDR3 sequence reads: CASSLSSSYEQYF. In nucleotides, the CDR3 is TGTGCCAGCAGCTTGAGTAGCTCCTACGAGCAGTACTTC.

This CDR3 reads CASSAYAGTTNTEAFF. CDR3 bases: TGTGCCAGCAGCGCTTATGCCGGGACAACAAACACTGAAGCTTTCTTT. This sequence joins TRBV9 and TRBJ1-1; perhaps TRBD1 as D (6 bases). The V end lost 3 bases, the J end lost 2 bases, and 17 bases lay between the germline ends. The CDR3 contains 16 residues. Germline V CDR1 and CDR2: SGDLS, YYNGEE.

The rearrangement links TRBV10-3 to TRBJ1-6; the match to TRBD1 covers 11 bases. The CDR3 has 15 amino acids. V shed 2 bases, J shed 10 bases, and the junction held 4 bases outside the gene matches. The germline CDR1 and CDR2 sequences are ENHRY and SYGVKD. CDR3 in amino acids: CAISEPDRGHSPLHF. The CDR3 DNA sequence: TGTGCCATCAGTGAGCCGGACAGGGGGCACTCACCCCTCCACTTT.